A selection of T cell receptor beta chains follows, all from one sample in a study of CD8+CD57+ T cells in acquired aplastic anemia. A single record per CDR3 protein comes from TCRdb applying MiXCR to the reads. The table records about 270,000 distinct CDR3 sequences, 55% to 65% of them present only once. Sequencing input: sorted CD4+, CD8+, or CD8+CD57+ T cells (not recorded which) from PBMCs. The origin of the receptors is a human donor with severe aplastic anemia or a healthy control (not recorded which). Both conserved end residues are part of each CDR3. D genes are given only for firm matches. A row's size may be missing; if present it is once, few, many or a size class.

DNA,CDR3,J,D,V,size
TGCGCCAGCAGCATGTTATCAGGGGGTGGGACTGAAGCTTTCTTT,CASSMLSGGGTEAFF,TRBJ1-1,TRBD1,TRBV5-1,.
TGCAGCGTTGAAGGGACCCCCCGCACAGATACGCAGTATTTT,CSVEGTPRTDTQYF,TRBJ2-3,.,TRBV29-1,many
TGTGCCAGCAGCATGGACAGCCGGGACCAGTACTTC,CASSMDSRDQYF,TRBJ2-4,.,TRBV6-2/TRBV6-3,few
TGCGCCAGCAGCTTAGGCTTCGGCGAAGATACGAAGCAGTACTTC,CASSLGFGEDTKQYF,TRBJ2-7,.,TRBV5-1,many
TGCAGCGTTCCAGGAGGGGACTATGGCTACACCTTC,CSVPGGDYGYTF,TRBJ1-2,.,TRBV29-1,.
TGTGCCAGCAGGCGGGACAGGGGAGATTCACCCCTCCACTTT,CASRRDRGDSPLHF,TRBJ1-6,TRBD1,TRBV7-2,few
TGTGCCAGCAGCTCCAGCGGGGGGACCCAAGAGACCCAGTACTTC,CASSSSGGTQETQYF,TRBJ2-5,TRBD2,TRBV7-3,.
TGTGCCAGCAGCTTGGGACAGGGCTCCCTCGAAGAGACCCAGTACTTC,CASSLGQGSLEETQYF,TRBJ2-5,TRBD1,TRBV5-8,many
TGTGCCAGCAGTGAAGATTCCTGGGGCGAGGAGACCCAGTACTTC,CASSEDSWGEETQYF,TRBJ2-5,.,TRBV2,.
TGTGCCAGCTCACGTATCGGGACAGGGGACGGGTACGAGCAGTACTTC,CASSRIGTGDGYEQYF,TRBJ2-7,TRBD1,TRBV18,few
TGTGCCAGCAGCCCGGGACTAGCGAGCGAGCAGTACTTC,CASSPGLASEQYF,TRBJ2-7,TRBD2,TRBV7-2,.
TGTGCCAGCAAACCCATAGGGTCCATATATTTT,CASKPIGSIYF,TRBJ1-3,.,TRBV6-5,.
TGTGCCAGCAGCTTCTCCCAGGGAAATTCACCCCTCCACTTT,CASSFSQGNSPLHF,TRBJ1-6,.,TRBV7-9,few
TGCAGTGCTATTACAGGGTTGTATGGCTACACCTTC,CSAITGLYGYTF,TRBJ1-2,.,TRBV20-1,.
TGTGCCACCAGGCAGGACCCTAATCAGCCCCAGCATTTT,CATRQDPNQPQHF,TRBJ1-5,.,TRBV24-1,.
TGTGCCAGCAGTCGAGACAGCTTCCCCCGCTATGGCTACACCTTC,CASSRDSFPRYGYTF,TRBJ1-2,.,TRBV2,.
TGTGCCAGCAGTTACTTTAAGAAGCGGCCTCTTGGGAATGAGCAGTTCTTC,CASSYFKKRPLGNEQFF,TRBJ2-1,.,TRBV6-5,few
TGTGCCAGCACCACAATCGGGGCCGAAGCTTTCTTT,CASTTIGAEAFF,TRBJ1-1,.,TRBV2,few
TGTGCCAGCAGCGTAGGGGCAGTATCTAATGAAAAACTGTTTTTT,CASSVGAVSNEKLFF,TRBJ1-4,.,TRBV9,.
TGCAGCGTTGATTGGAGGGGACTAGCGGGGGAGCAGTTCTTC,CSVDWRGLAGEQFF,TRBJ2-1,TRBD2,TRBV29-1,few
TGTGCCACCAGCAGAGATCTGGCGGGAGGGGACATTCAGTACTTC,CATSRDLAGGDIQYF,TRBJ2-4,TRBD2,TRBV15,.